These T cell receptor beta chains were read from a single sample in a study of blood T cell repertoires in COVID-19. Assay used: immunoSEQ multiplex PCR; TCRdb lists only in-frame clones, some missing. The top ten clones hold about 2.5% of a sample with 250,000 to 300,000 clones, roughly 93% of them seen once. The sequencing input was PBMCs or T cells enriched from blood (not recorded which). The source is a woman in her 40s with acute COVID-19. Each CDR3 is given with its conserved first and last residue. The D gene is left open where the match is weak. Expanded clones are given a class, and other clones once, few, many or no size at all.

-	TRBV5-1	TRBD2	TRBJ2-3	CASSSGLAGGATQYF	TGCGCCAGCAGCTCTGGACTAGCGGGGGGGGCTACGCAGTATTTT
-	TRBV30	-	TRBJ1-6	CAGKGSYNSPLHF	TGTGCCGGAAAGGGGTCCTATAATTCACCCCTCCACTTT
once	TRBV5-1	-	TRBJ2-2	CASSLYQVGGAGGELFF	TGCGCCAGCAGCTTGTATCAAGTTGGGGGGGCCGGCGGGGAGCTGTTTTTT
-	TRBV24-1	TRBD2	TRBJ2-5	CATSDAGTSGLRETQYF	TGTGCCACCAGTGACGCCGGGACTAGCGGGCTCCGGGAGACCCAGTACTTC
-	TRBV20-1	-	TRBJ1-5	CSASPSGAGNQPQHF	TGCAGTGCTAGTCCGTCAGGGGCTGGCAATCAGCCCCAGCATTTT
once	TRBV6-5	TRBD2	TRBJ2-7	CATPSGREYEQYF	TGTGCCACACCTAGCGGGAGGGAGTACGAGCAGTACTTC
few	TRBV5-1	TRBD1	TRBJ1-4	CASSQDRVNEKLFF	TGCGCCAGCAGCCAGGACAGGGTTAATGAAAAACTGTTTTTT
-	TRBV27	-	TRBJ1-6	CASSPLPGFNSPLHF	TGTGCCAGCAGTCCGCTCCCGGGATTTAACTCACCCCTCCACTTT
-	TRBV20-1	-	TRBJ2-7	CSAGGSYEQYF	TGCAGTGCCGGGGGCTCCTACGAGCAGTACTTC
-	TRBV3-1/TRBV3-2	TRBD1	TRBJ1-1	CASSQARTGNTEAFF	TGTGCCAGCAGCCAAGCCCGGACAGGGAACACTGAAGCTTTCTTT
-	TRBV27	-	TRBJ1-4	CASGRRGEGEKLFF	TGTGCCAGCGGACGCAGGGGCGAGGGTGAAAAACTGTTTTTT
-	TRBV7-7	TRBD2	TRBJ2-2	CASSLETSAGELFF	TGTGCTAGCAGCTTAGAGACTAGCGCCGGGGAGCTGTTTTTT
-	TRBV4-3	TRBD2	TRBJ2-3	CASSQGWTSGRRSSTDTQYF	TGCGCCAGCAGCCAAGGGTGGACTAGCGGGAGGAGATCCAGCACAGATACGCAGTATTTT
-	TRBV5-6	-	TRBJ1-5	CASSFGSQPQHF	TGTGCCAGCAGCTTCGGGTCGCAGCCCCAGCATTTT
-	TRBV5-1	-	TRBJ2-7	CASREGTSYEQYF	TGCGCCAGCAGGGAGGGGACCTCCTACGAGCAGTACTTC
-	TRBV3-1/TRBV3-2	-	TRBJ2-1	CASSPREGEQFF	TGTGCCAGCAGCCCCCGTGAGGGTGAGCAGTTCTTC